This record looks at one TCR beta chain sequence and its context. The antigen remains undetermined. These data originate in a study of vaccination and CD4 T cells after COVID-19. The overall study: Post-vaccination samples were procured at a median of approximately 72 days following dose two (range 14 to 241). Cells received overlapping spike peptides from SARS-CoV-2, HCoV-NL63, HCoV-OC43 and HCoV-229E as stimulation.

Cultured CD4+ T-cell DNA underwent Oncomine TCR Beta short-read sequencing. In this case, cultured CD4+ T cells provided the extracted genomic DNA. TCRdb used MiXCR to reprocess the PCR reads, holding one entry per CDR3 protein. The table shows under 25,000 distinct CDR3 sequences, with 60% to 80% occurring only once. The treatment was: 10-day PBMC culture with coronavirus spike peptide pools or control peptides (ViraFEST assay). This CDR3 contains 12 residues. Germline CDR1 and CDR2: GTSNPN and SVGIG (reference sequence). With 5 bases removed from V and 8 bases from J, the gap between germline ends came to 15 bases. The study's findings and limits: Relatively small numbers of convalescent patients were studied, with no early post-infection timepoints included.

The chain uses TRBV30 and TRBJ1-1; unclear D gene. The TCR was taken from a human donor who had recovered from COVID-19. The sequenced sample consisted of CD4+ T cells from blood, cultured in vitro. The CDR3 coding sequence is TGTGCCTGGGTCCGTGGTCGTCGGGAAGCTTTCTTT. Protein: CAWVRGRREAFF.